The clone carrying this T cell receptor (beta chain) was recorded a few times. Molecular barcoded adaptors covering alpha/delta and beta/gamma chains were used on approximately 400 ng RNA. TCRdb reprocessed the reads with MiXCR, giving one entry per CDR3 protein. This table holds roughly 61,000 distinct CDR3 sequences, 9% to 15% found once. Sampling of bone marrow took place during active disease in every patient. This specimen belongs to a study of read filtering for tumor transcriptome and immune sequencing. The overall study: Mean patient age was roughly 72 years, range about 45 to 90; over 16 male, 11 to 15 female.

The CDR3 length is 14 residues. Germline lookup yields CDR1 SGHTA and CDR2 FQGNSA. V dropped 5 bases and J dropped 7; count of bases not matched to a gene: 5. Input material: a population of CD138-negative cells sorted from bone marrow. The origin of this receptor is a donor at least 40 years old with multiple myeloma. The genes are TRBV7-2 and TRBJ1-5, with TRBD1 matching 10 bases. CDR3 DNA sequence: TGTGCCAGCAGCCGGGACAGGGGATCCCAGCCCCAGCATTTT. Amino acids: CASSRDRGSQPQHF.